Listed here are 18 T cell receptor beta chains from one sample, sequenced in a study of blood T cell repertoires in COVID-19. Sequencing was performed with immunoSEQ multiplex PCR; in TCRdb, only in-frame clones are kept and a portion is missing. The sample has 200,000 to 250,000 clones, nearly 95% seen once. The sample comprised peripheral blood. The receptor set was obtained from a man aged 30 to 39 with COVID-19, enrolled during active disease.

The chain employs TRBV9 and TRBJ1-2; 9 nucleotides line up with TRBD1. Losses at the gene ends were 3 bases for V and 4 bases for J; bases not matched to a gene: 10. The length of the CDR3 is 16 residues. Germline CDR1 reads SGDLS; CDR2 reads YYNGEE. The CDR3 DNA reads TGTGCCAGCAGCGGCCTAACAGGGGGCGCAACCTATGGCTACACCTTC. Translating it yields CASSGLTGGATYGYTF.

V and J are TRBV5-1 and TRBJ2-1; D gene uncertain. Trimming took 0 bases from V and 6 from J, leaving 4 bases between them. Germline CDR1 SGHRS, CDR2 YFSETQ. This CDR3 comprises 12 residues. CDR3 nucleotide sequence: TGCGCCAGCAGCTTGGACAGCAATGAGCAGTTCTTC. Encoded protein: CASSLDSNEQFF. The full variable domain, with the rest looked up from reference TRBV5-1 and TRBJ2-1, is KAGVTQTPRYLIKTRGQQVTLSCSPISGHRSVSWYQQTPGQGLQFLFEYFSETQRNKGNFPGRFSGRQFSNSRSEMNVSTLELGDSALYLCASSLDSNEQFFGPGTRLTVL.

This chain joins TRBV11-2 and TRBJ2-2; a possible D gene is TRBD1 (6 bases). Germline lookup yields CDR1 SGHAT and CDR2 FQNNGV. Trimming stripped 4 bases from V and 7 bases from J, with 10 bases between. This CDR3 contains 13 residues. The CDR3 DNA is TGTGCCAGCAGCTCTCAACAGGGCGGGGAGCTGTTTTTT. It codes for CASSSQQGGELFF.

The chain combines TRBV24-1 with TRBJ2-7; no reliable D call. The germline CDR1 and CDR2 sequences are KGHDR and SFDVKD. V was shortened by 4 bases and J by 9 bases, with 9 bases between the two germline ends. This CDR3 has 11 residues. The CDR3 sequence: CATSDHNGQYF. For the CDR3, the DNA is TGTGCCACCAGTGACCATAACGGGCAGTACTTC.

J is TRBJ1-2 and V is TRBV7-9; 10 bases are shared with TRBD1. Germline loops: CDR1 SEHNR, CDR2 FQNEAQ (reference sequence). V was pared by 3 bases and J by 6 bases, with 4 bases of the junction left unmatched. This CDR3 is built from 14 residues. This chain's CDR3 is CASSFGQGDDGYTF. CDR3 DNA: TGTGCCAGCAGCTTTGGACAGGGGGATGATGGCTACACCTTC.

The chain recombines TRBV3-1 (or the pseudogene TRBV3-2) with TRBJ2-5, with TRBD2 matching 13 bases. There are 14 residues in the CDR3. The ends lost 6 bases at V and 4 bases at J; junction bases unmatched: 2. Per germline, CDR1 LGHDT and CDR2 YNNKEL (reference sequence). The CDR3 loop is CASRLAGGPETQYF. CDR3 coding DNA: TGTGCCAGCAGACTAGCGGGGGGGCCAGAGACCCAGTACTTC.

CDR3 DNA: TGTGCCAGCAGCTCCTCTAGCGGGGGGGAGTTCTTC. Protein product: CASSSSSGGEFF. The V and J genes are TRBV7-2 and TRBJ2-1, with 12 nucleotides matching TRBD2. Germline loops: CDR1 SGHTA, CDR2 FQGNSA. This CDR3 is built from 12 residues. J gave up 14 bases and V 4 bases, and 3 bases lay outside the gene matches.

This chain uses TRBV5-4 with TRBJ1-1, with a possible D match to TRBD1 (6 bases). The germline V gene has CDR1 SGHNT and CDR2 YYREEE (reference sequence). V lost 4 bases to trimming and J lost 1 base, with 11 bases between them. This CDR3 contains 14 residues. For the CDR3, the DNA is TGTGCCAGCAGCAGCAGGGGACGGAACACTGAAGCTTTCTTT. Translating gives CASSSRGRNTEAFF.

The chain employs TRBV12-3 or TRBV12-4 and TRBJ2-7, with 9 positions matching TRBD1. With V trimmed by 5 bases and J by 12 bases, 11 bases remained unmatched. The CDR3 is 13 amino acids. CDR3 residues: CASSTGTGNTRYF. CDR3 coding DNA: TGTGCCAGCAGTACCGGGACAGGGAACACACGGTACTTC.

This chain joins TRBV30 and TRBJ1-6; 11 bases fit TRBD1. V lost 3 bases to trimming and J lost 9 bases; unmatched junction nucleotides: 7. Germline lookup yields CDR1 GTSNPN and CDR2 SVGIG (reference sequence). This CDR3 comprises 15 residues. The CDR3 sequence: CAWRLPGQGVSPLHF. The CDR3, as DNA: TGTGCCTGGAGGCTTCCGGGACAGGGGGTTTCACCCCTCCACTTT.

This clone has only one observation. The genes are TRBV4-1 and TRBJ1-5; 11 bases are a match to TRBD1. The trim removed 0 bases at V and 3 bases at J, leaving 10 bases unmatched. The CDR3 extends over 19 amino acids. Germline CDR1 is MGHRA and CDR2 is YSYEKL. The CDR3 here is CASSQDRGQGALFNQPQHF. For the CDR3, the DNA is TGCGCCAGCAGCCAAGATCGCGGACAGGGGGCCTTATTCAATCAGCCCCAGCATTTT.

The chain combines TRBV5-1 with TRBJ2-7; weak D call: TRBD1 (5 bases). The CDR3 extends over 15 amino acids. Germline V gene sequence: CDR1 SGHRS, CDR2 YFSETQ. The V end was cut by 5 bases, the J end by 1 base, with 16 bases between. The CDR3 here is CASRLDSTFSYEQYF. The CDR3 coding sequence is TGCGCCAGCAGGCTAGACAGTACTTTTTCCTACGAGCAGTACTTC. The whole variable domain, filled in from reference TRBV5-1 and TRBJ2-7, reads KAGVTQTPRYLIKTRGQQVTLSCSPISGHRSVSWYQQTPGQGLQFLFEYFSETQRNKGNFPGRFSGRQFSNSRSEMNVSTLELGDSALYLCASRLDSTFSYEQYFGPGTRLTVT.

With regard to this clone: This specimen includes other DNA sequences encoding the same CDR3. The chain links TRBV5-4 to TRBJ2-3, with unresolved D. V was pared by 3 bases and J by 0 bases, with 2 bases between. The CDR3 runs 12 residues. Germline V gene lookup returns CDR1 SGHNT and CDR2 YYREEE (reference sequence). The CDR3 sequence: CASSSSTDTQYF. The CDR3 DNA follows: TGTGCCAGCAGCTCAAGCACAGATACGCAGTATTTT.

Here the CDR3 DNA reads TGCAGCGTTGATAATAACTATGGCTACACCTTC. Protein: CSVDNNYGYTF. The chain is built from TRBV29-1 and TRBJ1-2; D not certain. With 3 bases removed from V and 1 base from J, the gap between germline ends came to 3 bases. This CDR3 comprises 11 residues. Germline CDR1 is SQVTM and CDR2 is ANQGSEA.

This chain connects TRBV2 to TRBJ1-5; 11 nucleotides agree with TRBD1. CDR3 length equals 14 residues. V was clipped by 5 bases and J by 7 bases; unmatched bases: 4. The V gene's germline CDR1 is SNHLY and CDR2 FYNNEI. In DNA, the CDR3 is TGTGCCAGCAGTAGGACAGGGGGCGGGCAGCCCCAGCATTTT. The encoded protein is CASSRTGGGQPQHF.

This chain connects TRBV19 to TRBJ1-2; tentative D call: TRBD1 (6 bases). Germline V gene lookup returns CDR1 LNHDA and CDR2 SQIVND (reference sequence). The CDR3 is made up of 13 amino acids. Trimming removed 3 bases at V and 14 bases at J, with 19 bases between. The CDR3 loop reads CASSMLISGDTTF. CDR3 DNA: TGTGCCAGTAGTATGCTTATAAGTGGGGACACAACCTTC.

The V gene is TRBV9, the J gene TRBJ1-2; 12 bases fit TRBD1. V shed 3 bases, J shed 3 bases, and the junction held 3 bases outside the gene matches. This CDR3 is built from 15 residues. Germline loops: CDR1 SGDLS, CDR2 YYNGEE. Here the CDR3 reads CASSEGTGGHYGYTF. CDR3 DNA: TGTGCCAGCAGCGAAGGGACAGGGGGCCACTATGGCTACACCTTC.

The chain joins TRBV19 to TRBJ1-2; TRBD1 matches 9 bases. The V and J ends lost 3 bases and 8 bases, in that order; junction bases with no gene match: 16. The CDR3 is made up of 17 amino acids. Germline V gene sequence: CDR1 LNHDA, CDR2 SQIVND (reference sequence). In DNA, the CDR3 is TGTGCCAGTAGTATGCAAAAACCGGGACAGGGAGGAAGAGGCTACACCTTC. Translated, it gives CASSMQKPGQGGRGYTF.